The clone carrying this T cell receptor (beta chain) has ten or more counts. This entry comes from a study of T cells in Graves' hyperthyroidism and ophthalmopathy. V was pared by 6 bases and J by 5 bases, with 14 bases between. The CDR3 spans 14 residues. Germline-derived CDR1 and CDR2 are MNHNS and SASEGT. Amplified TCR beta CDR3 regions came from RNA transcripts. A set of HTBI primers served as the primers for a first-round RT-PCR of the TCR CDR3. TCRdb analysed the multiplex PCR reads with MiXCR anew, one entry per CDR3 protein. Of approximately 430,000 distinct CDR3 sequences listed, 14% to 15% are singletons.

This TCR derives from a man younger than 35 with Graves' ophthalmopathy. The specimen was blood. The V gene is TRBV6-1, the J gene TRBJ2-1; D uncertain. The CDR3 sequence: CASRGGFRDNEQFF. CDR3 coding DNA: TGTGCCAGCAGGGGTGGGTTCCGGGACAATGAGCAGTTCTTC.